This T cell receptor (beta chain) was recovered during a study of CD8 T cells in ankylosing spondylitis. The germline V gene has CDR1 SGHDT and CDR2 YYEEEE. V shed 2 bases and J 1 base; nucleotides not matched to a gene: 7. The CDR3 is 16 amino acids. Each CDR3 protein gets one entry after TCRdb re-called the 5' RACE reads with MiXCR. Of roughly 160,000 distinct CDR3 sequences listed, around a tenth are singletons. At least ten counts were recorded for this clonotype. V and J are TRBV5-6 and TRBJ1-1; 8 bases map to TRBD1. Material: blood, either unsorted or a sorted T cell fraction (not recorded which). This sequence originates from a male donor with ankylosing spondylitis or in good health (not recorded which). CDR3 residues: CASSFQGARRNTEAFF. DNA of the CDR3: TGTGCCAGCAGCTTTCAGGGGGCGCGGAGGAACACTGAAGCTTTCTTT.